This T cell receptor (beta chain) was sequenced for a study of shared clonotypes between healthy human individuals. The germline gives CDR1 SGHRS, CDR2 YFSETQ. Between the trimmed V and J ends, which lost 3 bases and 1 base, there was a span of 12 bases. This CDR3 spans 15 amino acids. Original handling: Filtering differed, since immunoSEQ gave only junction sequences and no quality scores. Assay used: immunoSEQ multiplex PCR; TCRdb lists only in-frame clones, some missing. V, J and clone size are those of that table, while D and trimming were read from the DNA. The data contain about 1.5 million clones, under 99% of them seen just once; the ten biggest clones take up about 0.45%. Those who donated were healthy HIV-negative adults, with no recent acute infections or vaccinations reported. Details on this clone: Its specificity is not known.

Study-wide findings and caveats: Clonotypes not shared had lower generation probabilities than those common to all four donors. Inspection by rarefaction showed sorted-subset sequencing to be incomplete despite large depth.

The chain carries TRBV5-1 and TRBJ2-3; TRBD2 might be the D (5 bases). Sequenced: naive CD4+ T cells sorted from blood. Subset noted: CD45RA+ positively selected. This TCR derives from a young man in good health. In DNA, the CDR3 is TGCGCCAGCAGCTCCGACCCGAGGGGCACAGATACGCAGTATTTT. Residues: CASSSDPRGTDTQYF.